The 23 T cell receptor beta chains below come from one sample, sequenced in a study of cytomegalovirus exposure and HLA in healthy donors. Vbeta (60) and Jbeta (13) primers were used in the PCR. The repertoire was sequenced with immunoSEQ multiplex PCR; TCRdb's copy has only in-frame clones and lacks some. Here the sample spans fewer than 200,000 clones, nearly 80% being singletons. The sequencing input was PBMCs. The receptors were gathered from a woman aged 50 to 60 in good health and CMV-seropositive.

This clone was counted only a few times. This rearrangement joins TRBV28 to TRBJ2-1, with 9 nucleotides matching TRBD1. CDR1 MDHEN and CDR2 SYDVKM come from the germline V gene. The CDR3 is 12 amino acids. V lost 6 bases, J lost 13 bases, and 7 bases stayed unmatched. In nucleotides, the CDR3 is TGTGCCAGCAGCTTTGGGACAGGGTTACAGTTCTTC. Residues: CASSFGTGLQFF.

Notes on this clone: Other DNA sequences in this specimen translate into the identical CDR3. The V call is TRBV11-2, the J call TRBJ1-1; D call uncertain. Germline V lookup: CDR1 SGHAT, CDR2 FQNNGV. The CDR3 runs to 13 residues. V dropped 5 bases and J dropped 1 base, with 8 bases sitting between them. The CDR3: CASSLRQNTEAFF. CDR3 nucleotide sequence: TGTGCCAGCAGCCTCCGACAGAACACTGAAGCTTTCTTT.

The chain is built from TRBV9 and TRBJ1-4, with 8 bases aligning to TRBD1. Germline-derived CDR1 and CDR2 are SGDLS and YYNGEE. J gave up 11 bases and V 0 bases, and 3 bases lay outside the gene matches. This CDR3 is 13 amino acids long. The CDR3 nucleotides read TGTGCCAGCAGCGTAGCCGGGACAGGCAAACTGTTTTTT. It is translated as CASSVAGTGKLFF.

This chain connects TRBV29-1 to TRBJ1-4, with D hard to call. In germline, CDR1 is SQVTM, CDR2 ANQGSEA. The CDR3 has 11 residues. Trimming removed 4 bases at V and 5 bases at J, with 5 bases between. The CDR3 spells CSVVRNEKLFF. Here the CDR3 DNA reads TGCAGCGTTGTACGGAATGAAAAACTGTTTTTT.

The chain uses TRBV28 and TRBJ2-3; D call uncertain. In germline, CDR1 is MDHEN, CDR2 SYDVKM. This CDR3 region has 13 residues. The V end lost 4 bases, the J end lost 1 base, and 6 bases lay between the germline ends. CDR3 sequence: CASSSPGTDTQYF. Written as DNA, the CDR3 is TGTGCCAGCAGTTCGCCGGGCACAGATACGCAGTATTTT.

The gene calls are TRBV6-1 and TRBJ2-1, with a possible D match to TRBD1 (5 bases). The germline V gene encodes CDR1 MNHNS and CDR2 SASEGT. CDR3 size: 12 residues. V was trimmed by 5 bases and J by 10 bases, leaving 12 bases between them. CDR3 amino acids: CASSPQGGEQFF. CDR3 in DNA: TGTGCCAGCAGTCCTCAGGGTGGGGAGCAGTTCTTC.

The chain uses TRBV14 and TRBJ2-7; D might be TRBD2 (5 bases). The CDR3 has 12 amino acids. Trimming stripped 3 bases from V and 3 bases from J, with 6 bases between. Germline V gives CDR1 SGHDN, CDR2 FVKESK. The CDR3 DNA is TGTGCCAGCAGCCAGGGGAGCTACGAGCAGTACTTC. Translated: CASSQGSYEQYF.

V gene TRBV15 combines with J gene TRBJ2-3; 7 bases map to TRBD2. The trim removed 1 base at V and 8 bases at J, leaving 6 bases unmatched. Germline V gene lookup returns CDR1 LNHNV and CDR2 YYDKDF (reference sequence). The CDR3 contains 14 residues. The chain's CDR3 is CATSRVGGGATQYF. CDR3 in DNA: TGTGCCACCAGCAGAGTGGGCGGGGGTGCTACGCAGTATTTT.

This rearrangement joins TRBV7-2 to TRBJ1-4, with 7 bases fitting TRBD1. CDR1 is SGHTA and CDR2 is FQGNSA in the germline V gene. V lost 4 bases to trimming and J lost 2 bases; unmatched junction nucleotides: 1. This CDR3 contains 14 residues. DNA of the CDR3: TGTGCCAGCAGCTCCAGGGGGACTAATGAAAAACTGTTTTTT. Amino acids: CASSSRGTNEKLFF.

The CDR3 loop is CASSLGRQYGYTF. The CDR3 coding sequence is TGTGCCAGCAGCTTAGGCAGGCAATATGGCTACACCTTC. This chain uses TRBV7-2 with TRBJ1-2; D is undetermined. Germline CDR1 reads SGHTA; CDR2 reads FQGNSA. Trimming cost V 1 base and J 5 bases, with 8 bases left between them. This CDR3 spans 13 amino acids.

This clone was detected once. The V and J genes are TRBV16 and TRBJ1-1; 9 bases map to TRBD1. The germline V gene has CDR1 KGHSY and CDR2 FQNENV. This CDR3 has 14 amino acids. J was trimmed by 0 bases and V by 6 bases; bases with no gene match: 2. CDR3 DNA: TGTGCCAGCAGTAGGGACAGGGTGAACACTGAAGCTTTCTTT. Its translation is CASSRDRVNTEAFF.

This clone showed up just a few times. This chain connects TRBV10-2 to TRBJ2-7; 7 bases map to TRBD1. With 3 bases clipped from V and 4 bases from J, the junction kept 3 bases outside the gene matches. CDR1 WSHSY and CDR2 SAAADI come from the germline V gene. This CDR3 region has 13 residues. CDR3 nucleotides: TGCGCCAGCAGTGAAGGGGGCTTTTACGAGCAGTACTTC. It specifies CASSEGGFYEQYF.

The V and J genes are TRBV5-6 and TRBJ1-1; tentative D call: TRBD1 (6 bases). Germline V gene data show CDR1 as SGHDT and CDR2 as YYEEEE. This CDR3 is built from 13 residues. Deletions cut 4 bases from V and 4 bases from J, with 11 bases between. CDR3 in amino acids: CASSRRTATEAFF. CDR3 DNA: TGTGCCAGCAGCCGAAGGACAGCCACTGAAGCTTTCTTT.

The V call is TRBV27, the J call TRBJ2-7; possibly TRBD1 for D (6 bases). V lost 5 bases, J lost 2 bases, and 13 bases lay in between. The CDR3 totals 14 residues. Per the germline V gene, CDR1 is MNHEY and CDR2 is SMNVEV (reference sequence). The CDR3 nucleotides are TGTGCCAGCAGTCGACGGACAGCCGCCTACGAGCAGTACTTC. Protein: CASSRRTAAYEQYF.

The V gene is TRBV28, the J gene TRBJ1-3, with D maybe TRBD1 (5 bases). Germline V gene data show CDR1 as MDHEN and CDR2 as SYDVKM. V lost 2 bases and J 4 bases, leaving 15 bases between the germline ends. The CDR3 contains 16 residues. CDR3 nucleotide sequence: TGTGCCAGCAGTTTAGGGGCGCTAACAGCAGGAAACACCATATATTTT. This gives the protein CASSLGALTAGNTIYF. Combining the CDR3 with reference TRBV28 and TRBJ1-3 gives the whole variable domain DVKVTQSSRYLVKRTGEKVFLECVQDMDHENMFWYRQDPGLGLRLIYFSYDVKMKEKGDIPEGYSVSREKKERFSLILESASTNQTSMYLCASSLGALTAGNTIYFGEGSWLTVV.

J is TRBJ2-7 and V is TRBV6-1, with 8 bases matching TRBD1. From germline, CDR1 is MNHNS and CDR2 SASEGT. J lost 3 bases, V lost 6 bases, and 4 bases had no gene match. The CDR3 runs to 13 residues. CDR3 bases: TGTGCCAGCAGATTCAGGGGGCTCTACGAGCAGTACTTC. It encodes CASRFRGLYEQYF.

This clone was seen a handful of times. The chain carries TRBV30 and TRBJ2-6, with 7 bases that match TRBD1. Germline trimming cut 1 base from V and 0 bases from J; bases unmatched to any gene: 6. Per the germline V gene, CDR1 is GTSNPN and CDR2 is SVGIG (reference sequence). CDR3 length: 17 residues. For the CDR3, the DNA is TGTGCCTGGAGTGCCCGACAGGGACCCTCTGGGGCCAACGTCCTGACTTTC. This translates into CAWSARQGPSGANVLTF. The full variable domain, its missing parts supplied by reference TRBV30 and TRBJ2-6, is SQTIHQWPATLVQPVGSPLSLECTVEGTSNPNLYWYRQAAGRGLQLLFYSVGIGQISSEVPQNLSASRPQDRQFILSSKKLLLSDSGFYLCAWSARQGPSGANVLTFGAGSRLTVL.

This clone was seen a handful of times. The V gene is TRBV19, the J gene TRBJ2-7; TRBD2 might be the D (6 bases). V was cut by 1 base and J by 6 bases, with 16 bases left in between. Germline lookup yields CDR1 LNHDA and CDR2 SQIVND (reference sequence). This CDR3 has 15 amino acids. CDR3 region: CASSIGGPSGGEQYF. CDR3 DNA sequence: TGTGCCAGTAGTATAGGGGGACCTTCCGGGGGCGAGCAGTACTTC.

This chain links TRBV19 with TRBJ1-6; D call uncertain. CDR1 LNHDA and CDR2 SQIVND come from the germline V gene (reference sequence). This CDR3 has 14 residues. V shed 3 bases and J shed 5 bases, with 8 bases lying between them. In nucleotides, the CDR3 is TGTGCCAGTAGTATTCGAGATAATAATTCACCCCTCCACTTT. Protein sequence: CASSIRDNNSPLHF.

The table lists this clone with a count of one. This CDR3 is CASSLAMREYGYTF. In DNA form, the CDR3 reads TGCGCCAGCAGCTTGGCCATGCGGGAGTATGGCTACACCTTC. The rearrangement uses TRBV5-1 and TRBJ1-2; D not certain. In germline, CDR1 is SGHRS, CDR2 YFSETQ. This CDR3 spans 14 amino acids. The V end lost 0 bases, the J end lost 5 bases, and 11 bases lay between the germline ends.

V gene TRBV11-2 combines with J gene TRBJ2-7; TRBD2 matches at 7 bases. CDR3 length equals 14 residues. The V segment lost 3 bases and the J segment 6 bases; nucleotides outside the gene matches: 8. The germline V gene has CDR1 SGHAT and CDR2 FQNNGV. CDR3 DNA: TGTGCCAGCAGCTTTGCAGCGGGGTTTCGCGAGCAGTACTTC. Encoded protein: CASSFAAGFREQYF.

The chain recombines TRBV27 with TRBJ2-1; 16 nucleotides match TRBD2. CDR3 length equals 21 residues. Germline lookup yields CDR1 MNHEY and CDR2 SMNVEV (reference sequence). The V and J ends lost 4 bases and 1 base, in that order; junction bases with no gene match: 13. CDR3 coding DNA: TGTGCCAGCAGTTACCGAGCCGGGACTAGCGGGAGGGCCCGTTCCTACAATGAGCAGTTCTTC. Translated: CASSYRAGTSGRARSYNEQFF.

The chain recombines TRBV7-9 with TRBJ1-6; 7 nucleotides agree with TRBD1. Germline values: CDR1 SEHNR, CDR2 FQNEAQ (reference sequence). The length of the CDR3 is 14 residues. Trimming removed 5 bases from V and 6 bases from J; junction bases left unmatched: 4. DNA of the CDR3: TGTGCCAGCAGCCGGGGACAGCTTAATTCACCCCTCCACTTT. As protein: CASSRGQLNSPLHF. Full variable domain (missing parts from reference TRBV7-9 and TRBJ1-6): DTGVSQNPRHKITKRGQNVTFRCDPISEHNRLYWYRQTLGQGPEFLTYFQNEAQLEKSRLLSDRFSAERPKGSFSTLEIQRTEQGDSAMYLCASSRGQLNSPLHFGNGTRLTVT.